The clone carrying this T cell receptor beta chain was seen a handful of times. Trimming at V came to 6 bases and at J to 2 bases, leaving 2 bases not matched to a gene. Germline lookup yields CDR1 MRHNA and CDR2 SNTAGT. The CDR3 runs to 13 residues. This entry comes from a study of PD-1 blockade in classical Hodgkin lymphoma. The time point denotes: cycle 4 day 1 (C4D1), after less than seven weeks of nivolumab. Following autologous stem cell transplantation, relapse occurred in every patient, and exposure to brentuximab vedotin varied. Profiled with immunoSEQ multiplex PCR; TCRdb holds only in-frame clones, not every one. The repertoire holds tens of thousands of clones, with 70% to 90% as singletons.

The chain recombines TRBV6-4 with TRBJ2-3, with 7 positions matching TRBD2. This TCR was sampled from a human donor with classical Hodgkin lymphoma. This specimen was peripheral blood mononuclear cells (PBMCs), taken before the fourth cycle of nivolumab. The CDR3 loop reads CASSRLATDTQYF. In nucleotides, the CDR3 is TGTGCCAGCAGCCGACTAGCCACAGATACGCAGTATTTT.